Listed below are T cell receptor beta chains from one sample, sequenced in a study of blood T cell repertoires in COVID-19. Method: immunoSEQ multiplex PCR; TCRdb's copy keeps in-frame clones and lacks some. The repertoire holds about 30,000 clones, with approximately 80% as singletons. The sample was peripheral blood. Source of these receptors: a human donor in a cohort sampled during active COVID-19. Each CDR3 is given with its conserved first and last residue. The order of the fields is CDR3 DNA, CDR3 protein, clone size, V gene, J gene, D gene. D genes are given only for firm matches. Clone size appears in some rows only: once, few, many, or a class for an expanded clone.

TGCGCCAGCAGCTTGGCGCCAGGGCGATACGAGCAGTACTTC	CASSLAPGRYEQYF	.	TRBV5-1	TRBJ2-7	.
TGTGCCAGCAGCTTAGATCCCAGGACAGGGAGTCGAGAGACCCAGTACTTC	CASSLDPRTGSRETQYF	.	TRBV7-2	TRBJ2-5	TRBD1
TGTGCCAGCTCACCAGCCGGGACTTCAACTAATGAAAAACTGTTTTTT	CASSPAGTSTNEKLFF	.	TRBV18	TRBJ1-4	.
TGCAGCGTTCCTGGACTAGCGGGGGGCCAGAGGGAGCAGTTCTTC	CSVPGLAGGQREQFF	.	TRBV29-1	TRBJ2-1	TRBD2
TGCGCCAGCAGCCAAGACCGGGGGAACACTGAAGCTTTCTTT	CASSQDRGNTEAFF	.	TRBV4-3	TRBJ1-1	.
TGCAGCATCCGTCAGGGAGGGGTCTCTGGGGCCAACGTCCTGACTTTC	CSIRQGGVSGANVLTF	.	TRBV29-1	TRBJ2-6	TRBD2
TGTGCCAGCAGTCGTTCAGGAGACAGAGGTTATGCAACTAATGAAAAACTGTTTTTT	CASSRSGDRGYATNEKLFF	.	TRBV2	TRBJ1-4	.
TGCAGTGCTAGTAGGGGACAGAGGCGCGGGGGCTACACCTTC	CSASRGQRRGGYTF	.	TRBV20-1	TRBJ1-2	TRBD1
TGTGCCACCAGCAGAGCGACAGGGGGCACCGGGGAGCTGTTTTTT	CATSRATGGTGELFF	.	TRBV15	TRBJ2-2	TRBD1
TGTGCCACCAGTGATCCCGGTTCGACTAGCGGGGGGCACGAGGAGACCCAGTACTTC	CATSDPGSTSGGHEETQYF	.	TRBV24-1	TRBJ2-5	TRBD2
TGCGCCAGCAGCTTGGCCGGGAGAACTAATGAAAAACTGTTTTTT	CASSLAGRTNEKLFF	.	TRBV5-1	TRBJ1-4	.
TGTGCCAGCAGCGACACAGGGGCCTATGGCTACACCTTC	CASSDTGAYGYTF	.	TRBV9	TRBJ1-2	TRBD1
TGCGCCAGCAGCTTGGTCCCAGGAAGTGAAAAACTGTTTTTT	CASSLVPGSEKLFF	.	TRBV5-1	TRBJ1-4	.
TGTGCCAGCAGCTTAGAAACAGGGGCGGTCCGAAACACCATATATTTT	CASSLETGAVRNTIYF	few	TRBV7-9	TRBJ1-3	TRBD1
TGTGCCAGTACCCCGGATGGGCAAGGTGGCTACACCTTC	CASTPDGQGGYTF	.	TRBV19	TRBJ1-2	.
TGTGCCAGCAGCTTAGCTGTCAGGGGGGAGACCCAGTACTTC	CASSLAVRGETQYF	.	TRBV7-9	TRBJ2-5	TRBD1
TGTGCCAGCAGGACAGGCGTCTCTGGGGCCAACGTCCTGACTTTC	CASRTGVSGANVLTF	.	TRBV6-5	TRBJ2-6	.
TGTGCCAGCAGGTCTGGGCAGCGGGGCTACGAGCAGTACTTC	CASRSGQRGYEQYF	few	TRBV27	TRBJ2-7	TRBD2
TGTGCCAGTAGTATAAGCAGGGACACTGAAGCTTTCTTT	CASSISRDTEAFF	.	TRBV19	TRBJ1-1	.
TGTGCCAGCAGCTTGGCTTTGAACACTGAAGCTTTCTTT	CASSLALNTEAFF	.	TRBV5-6	TRBJ1-1	.
TGTGCCAGTAGTATAGTGGGCCTCAGCACTGAAGCTTTCTTT	CASSIVGLSTEAFF	once	TRBV19	TRBJ1-1	.
TGTGCCAGCAGCTCAAACGTAGGTCGCGGAGATACGCAGTATTTT	CASSSNVGRGDTQYF	.	TRBV7-8	TRBJ2-3	.
TGTGCCAGCAGCCATGACGGAGGAGGGGCCAACGTCCTGACTTTC	CASSHDGGGANVLTF	.	TRBV11-3	TRBJ2-6	.
TGTGCCAGTTCGGGACAGGGAATGGGTAGGACCTTC	CASSGQGMGRTF	.	TRBV2	TRBJ1-2	TRBD1
TGCGCCAGCGGACGCCTTGGACTAGCGGGAGAGACCCAGTACTTC	CASGRLGLAGETQYF	.	TRBV4-1	TRBJ2-5	TRBD2
TGTGCCAGCAGCCAAGGACGGGGGGGGTTTGGCTACACCTTC	CASSQGRGGFGYTF	.	TRBV14	TRBJ1-2	.
TGTGCCTGGAGCTTGACAGGGAGCACTGAAGCTTTCTTT	CAWSLTGSTEAFF	.	TRBV30	TRBJ1-1	TRBD1
TGTGCCAGCAGTTACTTGGGGGGTGGCTACACCTTC	CASSYLGGGYTF	.	TRBV6-5	TRBJ1-2	.
TGTGCCAGCAGCTTACAACCCGGTAGCGGCGAGCAGTACTTC	CASSLQPGSGEQYF	few	TRBV7-3	TRBJ2-7	.
TGCGCCAGCAGCTTGGGTCCTACTTACGAGCAGTACTTC	CASSLGPTYEQYF	.	TRBV5-1	TRBJ2-7	.
TGCGCCAGCAGCTTGGTTCCAGGGGTCTCCTACGAGCAGTACTTC	CASSLVPGVSYEQYF	.	TRBV5-1	TRBJ2-7	.
TGTGCCAGCAGTTTAGCGGGGACAGGGACTTACACCTTC	CASSLAGTGTYTF	.	TRBV28	TRBJ1-2	TRBD1
TGTGCCAGCAGCTCGGGGGGGACCTCCATCTACGAGCAGTACTTC	CASSSGGTSIYEQYF	.	TRBV7-9	TRBJ2-7	TRBD2
TGTGCCAGCAGTGAATATCTAGGTTTCCAAGAGACCCAGTACTTC	CASSEYLGFQETQYF	.	TRBV25-1	TRBJ2-5	.
TGTGCCAGCAGTATGGGGGGGCACTATGGCTACACCTTC	CASSMGGHYGYTF	.	TRBV6-6	TRBJ1-2	.
TGCGCCAGCAGCCAAGAGGGGGGTGTAGGGGGCTACACCTTC	CASSQEGGVGGYTF	few	TRBV4-3	TRBJ1-2	.
TGTGCCAGTTCTCAGGGGCGCAACTCCTACGAGCAGTACTTC	CASSQGRNSYEQYF	.	TRBV19	TRBJ2-7	.
TGCGCCAGCCCGCTTGTGAGGGAAGCTTTCTTT	CASPLVREAFF	.	TRBV10-1	TRBJ1-1	.
TGTGCCATCAGTGAGACCGCGGGGACTAGTAGCGATGAGCAGTTCTTC	CAISETAGTSSDEQFF	.	TRBV10-3	TRBJ2-1	TRBD2
TGTGCCAGCAGGAAGGAGGAGGCTTACGGGACCCAGTACTTC	CASRKEEAYGTQYF	.	TRBV6-5	TRBJ2-5	.
TGTGCCAGCAGTTTAAACAGGGCTACCTATGGCTACACCTTC	CASSLNRATYGYTF	once	TRBV27	TRBJ1-2	.
TGTGCCAGCAGCCTGGGGATAGCGGGGTCCTACGAGCAGTACTTC	CASSLGIAGSYEQYF	.	TRBV7-9	TRBJ2-7	TRBD2
TGTGCCAGCAGCCCGAGGGACAGAGCCTCCTACGAGCAGTACTTC	CASSPRDRASYEQYF	once	TRBV7-2	TRBJ2-7	TRBD1
TGTGCCAGCGGGGCCATCGGGGGCTATGGCTACACCTTC	CASGAIGGYGYTF	.	TRBV28	TRBJ1-2	.
TGTGCCAGTAGTAATTTAGCAGGGGACGAGCAGTACTTC	CASSNLAGDEQYF	.	TRBV19	TRBJ2-7	.
TGTGCCAGCAGCCAAGACCGGACAGCGAACACTGAAGCTTTCTTT	CASSQDRTANTEAFF	.	TRBV4-2	TRBJ1-1	.
TGTGCCAGCAGTTTCGAGGGAAGCTATGGCTACACCTTC	CASSFEGSYGYTF	.	TRBV12-3/TRBV12-4	TRBJ1-2	.
TGCGCCAGCAGCCCTACGACAGGCTCTAGCAATCAGCCCCAGCATTTT	CASSPTTGSSNQPQHF	.	TRBV5-1	TRBJ1-5	.
TGTGCCAGTAGTATGCAGGGTAATACCGGGGAGCTGTTTTTT	CASSMQGNTGELFF	.	TRBV19	TRBJ2-2	.
TGTGCCAGCAGCCCCGGGGTCCCTTTGGGCTATGGCTACACCTTC	CASSPGVPLGYGYTF	.	TRBV7-9	TRBJ1-2	.
TGCGCCAGCAGTGAGTCGTGGGACAGAGGCCCTTCACCCCTCCACTTT	CASSESWDRGPSPLHF	.	TRBV10-2	TRBJ1-6	TRBD1
TGTGCCAGCAGCTTAGTTAGCGGGGGACAAGAGACCCAGTACTTC	CASSLVSGGQETQYF	.	TRBV7-2	TRBJ2-5	TRBD2
TGTGCCAGCAAAGAATTGACAGGGGGACACTATGGCTACACCTTC	CASKELTGGHYGYTF	few	TRBV6-5	TRBJ1-2	TRBD1
TGCGCCAGCAGCTTGGCCTCCGGGACAGGGGAGGGCTACACCTTC	CASSLASGTGEGYTF	few	TRBV5-1	TRBJ1-2	TRBD1
TGTGCCAGCAGTTTCCGGACAGGGTATGAGCAGTTCTTC	CASSFRTGYEQFF	once	TRBV6-5	TRBJ2-1	TRBD1